The sample holds many counts of the clone carrying this T cell receptor beta chain. Sequence at one end of the junction differs from germline and may be a read error. These data originate in a study of T-cell memory formation after mild COVID-19. Constant-segment-primed 5'RACE gave TCR alpha and TCR beta cDNA libraries with sample barcodes and UMIs. TCRdb used MiXCR to reprocess the 5' RACE reads, holding one entry per CDR3 protein. Here the sample spans some 120,000 distinct CDR3 sequences, about 5.9% being singletons. Sequences were obtained from PBMCs or a T cell subset sorted from them (not recorded which). The receptor comes from an adult woman who had mild COVID-19 (a few samples of this study predate the infection). Cell type and time point are not known.

The CDR3 coding sequence is TGTGCCAGCAGCCTAACAGCCTACAATGAGCAGTTCTTC. This encodes CASSLTAYNEQFF. The rearrangement uses TRBV7-3 and TRBJ2-1; D is uncertain. This CDR3 has 13 amino acids. Germline CDR1 is SGHTA and CDR2 is FQGTGA.